This entry concerns a single T cell receptor (beta chain). What it recognizes is unknown. Germline assignment: CDR1 SNHLY and CDR2 FYNNEI. V was pared by 6 bases and J by 4 bases, with 10 bases of the junction left unmatched. This CDR3 region has 15 residues. The entry originates in a study of cytomegalovirus exposure and HLA in healthy donors. Study results and caveats: Equally common other TCR beta chains were less clonally expanded than HLA-associated ones, a later analysis found. Both high specificity and high sensitivity reportedly marked the classifier's diagnosis of cytomegalovirus status. The presence/absence work took it that sequencing depth was about the same across donors. The study put 160 or so TCR beta chains on its list as cytomegalovirus-associated.

Both 60 Vbeta primers and 13 Jbeta primers went into the PCR. Assay used: immunoSEQ multiplex PCR; TCRdb lists only in-frame clones, some missing. The sample records over 150,000 clones, around 80% being singletons. The chain has TRBV2 and TRBJ1-2, with TRBD1 identical over 8 bases. The TCR comes from a young man in good health and CMV-seronegative. Sequenced input: PBMCs. CDR3 nucleotides: TGTGCCAGCAGCATTGAGACAGGGGTAACCTATGGCTACACCTTC. This translates into CASSIETGVTYGYTF.